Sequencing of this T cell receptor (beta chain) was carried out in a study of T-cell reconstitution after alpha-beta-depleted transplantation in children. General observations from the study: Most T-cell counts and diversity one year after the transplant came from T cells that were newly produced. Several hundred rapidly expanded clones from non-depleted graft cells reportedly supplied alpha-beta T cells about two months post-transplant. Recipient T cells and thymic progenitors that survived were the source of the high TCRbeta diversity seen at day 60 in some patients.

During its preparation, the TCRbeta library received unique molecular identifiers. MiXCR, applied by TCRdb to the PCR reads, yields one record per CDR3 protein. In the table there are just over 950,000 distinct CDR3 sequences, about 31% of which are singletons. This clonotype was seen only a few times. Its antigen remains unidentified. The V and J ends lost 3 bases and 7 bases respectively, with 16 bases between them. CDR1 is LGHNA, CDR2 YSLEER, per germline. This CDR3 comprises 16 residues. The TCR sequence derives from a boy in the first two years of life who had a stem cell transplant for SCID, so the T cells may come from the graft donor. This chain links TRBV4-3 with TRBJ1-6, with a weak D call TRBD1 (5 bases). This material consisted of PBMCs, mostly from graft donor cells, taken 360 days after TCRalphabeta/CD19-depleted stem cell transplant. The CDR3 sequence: CASSQLPGLLNSPLHF. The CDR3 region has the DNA TGCGCCAGCAGCCAGCTTCCGGGACTACTAAATTCACCCCTCCACTTT.